Shown below are 25 T cell receptor beta chains from a single sample sequenced in a study of T cells after yellow fever vaccination (dated by TCRdb to 2018 to 2020). This sample's treatment or condition label indicates: live attenuated yellow fever vaccine strain. Library generation was performed with 5' RACE. Sequenced on an Illumina HiSeq 2500. The public reads were quality trimmed at Q25 with fastp and then assembled into clones with MiXCR by TCRdb, keeping productive beta chains. CDR3 protein duplicates are merged, each entry listing the most common genes and DNA. Here the sample has over 300,000 distinct CDR3 sequences; 6.5% to 8.5% occur a single time. The ten largest clones add up to roughly a sixth of the sample. The specimen comprised PBMCs, sampled around 45 days after the first yellow fever vaccination. These receptors all come from a man aged 18 to 29 who received the YFV17D yellow fever vaccine.

The sample holds a few counts of this clonotype. This rearrangement joins TRBV27 to TRBJ1-2; D is ambiguous. The V end was cut by 6 bases, the J end by 3 bases, with 8 bases between. Germline CDR1 MNHEY, CDR2 SMNVEV (reference sequence). The CDR3 sequence is 12 residues long. CDR3 bases: TGTGCCAGCAGACCCGGGGACTATGGCTACACCTTC. Translated, it gives CASRPGDYGYTF.

The V gene is TRBV11-3, the J gene TRBJ2-2; 8 positions match TRBD1. With 4 bases clipped from V and 6 bases from J, the junction kept 7 bases outside the gene matches. CDR1 is SGHNT and CDR2 is YENEEA in the germline V gene. The CDR3 length is 15 residues. The CDR3 region is CASSWTGLRSGELFF. DNA of the CDR3: TGTGCCAGCAGCTGGACAGGGCTTAGGTCCGGGGAGCTGTTTTTT.

Ten or more counts support this clonotype. The chain recombines TRBV5-5 with TRBJ1-2; 9 bases are shared with TRBD1. Germline loops: CDR1 SGHKS, CDR2 YYEKEE (reference sequence). V gave up 4 bases and J gave up 8 bases; unmatched junction bases: 6. The CDR3 sequence is 13 residues long. For the CDR3, the DNA is TGTGCCAGCAGCACAACAGGGGGCGGAGGCTACACCTTC. Residues: CASSTTGGGGYTF.

The chain recombines TRBV20-1 with TRBJ2-2, with D perhaps assigned TRBD1 or TRBD2 (5 bases each). Germline loops: CDR1 DFQATT, CDR2 SNEGSKA (reference sequence). V lost 3 bases and J 1 base, leaving 24 bases between the germline ends. The CDR3 is 19 residues long. The CDR3 sequence is CSARGRGLWGDLNTGELFF. The CDR3 DNA reads TGCAGTGCTAGGGGACGGGGTTTATGGGGTGACTTGAACACCGGGGAGCTGTTTTTT.

This clonotype was found a few times. The CDR3 region is CASSLQIKDTEAFF. The CDR3 region has the DNA TGTGCCAGCAGTTTGCAGATTAAGGACACTGAAGCTTTCTTT. The chain is built from TRBV6-5 and TRBJ1-1, with unresolved D. The germline V and J ends were trimmed by 4 bases and 3 bases, with 12 bases remaining between them. Germline loops: CDR1 MNHEY, CDR2 SVGAGI. The CDR3 has 14 amino acids.

This clonotype was observed a handful of times. The V call is TRBV7-3, the J call TRBJ2-1; D is tentatively TRBD1 or TRBD2 (6 bases each). Germline loops: CDR1 SGHTA, CDR2 FQGTGA. The germline V and J ends were trimmed by 1 base and 0 bases, with 22 bases remaining between them. The CDR3 consists of 20 residues. CDR3 coding DNA: TGTGCCAGCAGCTTAAGTAGGGATAAAGGGGGGAGCCTCTCCTACAATGAGCAGTTCTTC. Protein sequence: CASSLSRDKGGSLSYNEQFF.

The V gene is TRBV20-1, the J gene TRBJ2-3; 9 bases match TRBD2. The CDR3 runs to 15 residues. Germline CDR1 DFQATT, CDR2 SNEGSKA (reference sequence). V dropped 8 bases and J dropped 3; count of bases not matched to a gene: 12. This CDR3 reads CSTFGGGARTDTQYF. In nucleotides, the CDR3 is TGCAGTACCTTTGGCGGGGGGGCCCGAACAGATACGCAGTATTTT.

There are a few counts of this clonotype. The V and J genes are TRBV11-2 and TRBJ1-5, with a possible D match to TRBD1 (6 bases). Germline-derived CDR1 and CDR2 are SGHAT and FQNNGV. The CDR3 spans 14 residues. Between the trimmed V and J ends, which lost 4 bases and 7 bases, there was a span of 14 bases. Here the CDR3 reads CASSSGQPHQPQHF. Here the CDR3 DNA reads TGTGCCAGCAGCTCTGGACAGCCCCACCAGCCCCAGCATTTT.

As regards this clonotype: An end of the junction does not agree with germline; a read error may underlie this. This sequence joins TRBV6-1 and TRBJ2-1, with D possibly matching TRBD1 (5 bases). The CDR3 loop spans 14 amino acids. Germline V gene sequence: CDR1 MNHNS, CDR2 SASEGT. The CDR3 DNA sequence: TGTGGCAGCAGTCCTCTGGGAAGGGGCAATGAGCAGTTCTTC. This codes for CGSSPLGRGNEQFF.

The sample holds a few counts of this clonotype. The V gene is TRBV7-6, the J gene TRBJ1-2; a possible D gene is TRBD1 (6 bases). Germline V gives CDR1 SGHVS, CDR2 FNYEAQ. Trimming took 1 base from V and 4 from J, leaving 10 bases between them. The CDR3 loop spans 14 amino acids. The CDR3 loop reads CASSLEDSPYGYTF. The DNA for the CDR3 is TGTGCCAGCAGCTTAGAGGACAGCCCCTATGGCTACACCTTC.

This clonotype was detected once. This may stem from a read error, because a much larger clone lies one nucleotide away. The chain carries TRBV28 and TRBJ1-1; D call uncertain. Between the trimmed V and J ends, which lost 7 bases and 10 bases, there was a span of 19 bases. This CDR3 has 13 amino acids. Germline CDR1 MDHEN, CDR2 SYDVKM. The CDR3 protein is CASTSGLENGAFF. DNA of the CDR3: TGTGCCAGCACGTCAGGACTCGAAAACGGAGCTTTCTTT.

This clonotype occurred many times. The chain uses TRBV7-2 and TRBJ2-5; unclear D gene. Trimming stripped 0 bases from V and 0 bases from J, with 8 bases between. CDR1 is SGHTA and CDR2 is FQGNSA in the germline V gene. This CDR3 contains 15 residues. CDR3 protein: CASSLAGTYQETQYF. The CDR3 DNA reads as TGTGCCAGCAGCTTAGCTGGAACCTACCAAGAGACCCAGTACTTC.

This clonotype has a handful of counts. The chain recombines TRBV12-5 with TRBJ1-1; 7 nucleotides match TRBD1. Looked up from germline, CDR1 is LGHNT and CDR2 is FRNRAP. CDR3 size: 14 residues. The V and J ends lost 3 bases and 3 bases, in that order; junction bases with no gene match: 4. CDR3 sequence: CASGLGGGYTEAFF. The CDR3 nucleotides are TGTGCTAGTGGTTTAGGAGGGGGCTACACTGAAGCTTTCTTT.

The gene calls are TRBV4-3 and TRBJ2-3; D possibly corresponds to TRBD2 (6 bases). The CDR3 covers 16 residues. Trimming took 1 base from V and 3 from J, leaving 14 bases between them. Germline V gives CDR1 LGHNA, CDR2 YSLEER. CDR3 in DNA: TGCGCCAGCAGCCAAGTGTTGTTGCGGGGAACAGATACGCAGTATTTT. It translates to CASSQVLLRGTDTQYF.

This clonotype turned up a few times. This chain joins TRBV7-2 and TRBJ2-2; tentatively, D is TRBD1 (5 bases). V lost 2 bases to trimming and J lost 7 bases, with 11 bases between them. The CDR3 runs to 14 residues. Per the germline V gene, CDR1 is SGHTA and CDR2 is FQGNSA. CDR3: CASSLWGASGELFF. CDR3 nucleotides: TGTGCCAGCAGCTTATGGGGCGCCAGCGGGGAGCTGTTTTTT.

J is TRBJ1-6 and V is TRBV9; perhaps TRBD1 as D (6 bases). V was cut by 0 bases and J by 11 bases, with 9 bases left in between. Germline V lookup: CDR1 SGDLS, CDR2 YYNGEE. The CDR3 is 13 residues long. Here the CDR3 reads CASSVEGGPPLHF. The CDR3 nucleotides read TGTGCCAGCAGCGTAGAGGGGGGGCCACCCCTCCACTTT.

This clonotype has only a few counts. V usage is TRBV7-6 and J usage is TRBJ1-1; D is possibly TRBD1 (6 bases). This CDR3 contains 16 residues. Germline V lookup: CDR1 SGHVS, CDR2 FNYEAQ. The V gene lost 5 bases and the J gene lost 1 base, with 17 bases spanning the gap. CDR3 amino acids: CASSPREGHRNTEAFF. The CDR3 nucleotides read TGTGCCAGCAGCCCGAGAGAGGGACACCGGAACACTGAAGCTTTCTTT. Full variable domain (rest looked up from reference TRBV7-6 and TRBJ1-1): GAGVSQSPRYKVTKRGQDVALRCDPISGHVSLYWYRQALGQGPEFLTYFNYEAQQDKSGLPNDRFSAERPEGSISTLTIQRTEQRDSAMYRCASSPREGHRNTEAFFGQGTRLTVV.

V usage is TRBV28 and J usage is TRBJ2-7; TRBD2 agrees at 8 bases. The V gene end was trimmed by 6 bases and the J gene end by 3 bases; junction bases not matched to a gene: 4. Per germline, CDR1 MDHEN and CDR2 SYDVKM. The CDR3 sequence is 13 residues long. The CDR3 protein is CASSGGADYEQYV. The CDR3 nucleotides are TGTGCCAGCAGCGGGGGGGCCGACTACGAGCAGTACGTC.

This clonotype was counted a few times. The chain combines TRBV12-3 or TRBV12-4 with TRBJ1-6; 7 bases align to TRBD1. V gave up 5 bases and J gave up 10 bases; unmatched junction bases: 11. CDR3 length: 15 amino acids. CDR3 coding DNA: TGTGCCAGCAGTGTACGACAGGGATCGGGGTCACCCCTCCACTTT. Translated, it gives CASSVRQGSGSPLHF.

This clonotype was observed a few times. The chain couples TRBV15 to TRBJ2-1; D gene uncertain. The CDR3 has 12 residues. Germline CDR1 and CDR2: LNHNV and YYDKDF (reference sequence). With 8 bases removed from V and 1 base from J, the gap between germline ends came to 6 bases. The CDR3 loop is CATRSSYNEQFF. In DNA, the CDR3 is TGTGCCACCCGATCGTCCTACAATGAGCAGTTCTTC.

This clonotype was found many times. The chain recombines TRBV5-4 with TRBJ1-4, with unresolved D. Germline V lookup: CDR1 SGHNT, CDR2 YYREEE (reference sequence). V gave up 0 bases and J gave up 6 bases, with 12 bases separating them. There are 15 residues in the CDR3. The CDR3 nucleotides read TGTGCCAGCAGCTTGGGTGGCGTTCGGGATGAAAAACTGTTTTTT. Protein: CASSLGGVRDEKLFF.

The chain uses TRBV20-1 and TRBJ2-1; 14 bases agree with TRBD2. V trimming: 4 bases; J trimming: 0 bases; junction bases outside the gene matches: 5. CDR1 and CDR2 (germline): DFQATT, SNEGSKA (reference sequence). CDR3 length: 17 residues. The chain's CDR3 is CSATTSGGAGSYNEQFF. The DNA of the CDR3 is TGCAGTGCTACGACTAGCGGGGGGGCCGGCTCCTACAATGAGCAGTTCTTC.

In this sample, this clonotype turned up a few times. This CDR3 reads CASSSAGSLASGNEQFF. CDR3 nucleotide sequence: TGTGCCAGCAGTTCGGCCGGGTCACTAGCGTCGGGCAATGAGCAGTTCTTC. The chain joins TRBV28 to TRBJ2-1; 7 bases agree with TRBD2. The CDR3 is 17 residues long. Germline V gene lookup returns CDR1 MDHEN and CDR2 SYDVKM. V dropped 4 bases and J dropped 6; count of bases not matched to a gene: 15. The variable domain in full, with the rest retrieved from reference TRBV28 and TRBJ2-1, is DVKVTQSSRYLVKRTGEKVFLECVQDMDHENMFWYRQDPGLGLRLIYFSYDVKMKEKGDIPEGYSVSREKKERFSLILESASTNQTSMYLCASSSAGSLASGNEQFFGPGTRLTVL.

This clonotype was picked up many times. The chain employs TRBV29-1 and TRBJ2-1; weak D call: TRBD1 (6 bases). The V gene lost 6 bases and the J gene lost 0 bases, with 24 bases spanning the gap. CDR1 SQVTM and CDR2 ANQGSEA come from the germline V gene. This CDR3 comprises 18 residues. DNA for the CDR3: TGCAGCGTGCCTAACGGCAGGGGTCTTCCGAGCTCCTACAATGAGCAGTTCTTC. Protein product: CSVPNGRGLPSSYNEQFF.

In this sample, this clonotype turned up many times. The chain employs TRBV7-3 and TRBJ2-5, with 7 positions matching TRBD2. Germline lookup yields CDR1 SGHTA and CDR2 FQGTGA. The J segment lost 9 bases and the V segment lost 5 bases, leaving 3 bases of the junction unmatched. The length of the CDR3 is 11 residues. For the CDR3, the DNA is TGTGCCAGCAGCGCTGGGGGGGCCCAGTACTTC. Translating it yields CASSAGGAQYF.